This T cell receptor (beta chain) was sequenced for a study of shared clonotypes between healthy human individuals. Across the whole study: CD8 memory received one plate per donor, CD8 naive two, CD4 memory three and CD4 naive three. Findings and limits, study-wide: The study generally estimated greater richness for naive than memory subsets.

Worth noting for this clone: The antigen remains undetermined. Possible read error: a much larger clone is one base away.

V was shortened by 5 bases and J by 10 bases, with 20 bases between the two germline ends. The CDR3 totals 14 residues. Germline CDR1 is LNHDA and CDR2 is SQIVND (reference sequence). The repertoire was sequenced with immunoSEQ multiplex PCR; TCRdb's copy has only in-frame clones and lacks some. The sample has around 1.1 million clones; approximately 80% are singletons. The rearrangement joins TRBV19 to TRBJ1-2; tentatively, D is TRBD1 (5 bases). The sample consisted of memory CD4+ T cells from PBMCs. Indicated subset: CD45RA-negative fraction. This sequence was found in a man between 18 and 29 years old in good health. Some clones in this sample may be carry-over from other donors' samples. CDR3 DNA: TGTGCCAGTAGTCCACCCCGAGGGGCCCAGACCTACACCTTC. It codes for CASSPPRGAQTYTF.